This passage covers 2 T cell receptor beta chains from one sample sequenced in a study of blood T cell repertoires in COVID-19. Using immunoSEQ multiplex PCR, the repertoire was profiled, and TCRdb retains in-frame clones only, with some absent. The sample lists about 40,000 clones; roughly three quarters were seen once. Sequencing used peripheral blood. All receptors come from an elderly woman with acute or convalescent COVID-19.

The chain has TRBV3-1 (or the pseudogene TRBV3-2) and TRBJ2-7; the D gene is possibly TRBD2 (6 bases). The germline CDR1 and CDR2 sequences are LGHDT and YNNKEL (reference sequence). This CDR3 contains 13 residues. Between the trimmed V and J ends, which lost 0 bases and 4 bases, there was a span of 7 bases. This CDR3 reads CASSQDGGYEQYF. DNA of the CDR3: TGTGCCAGCAGCCAAGATGGGGGGTACGAGCAGTACTTC.

This chain links TRBV9 with TRBJ1-5, with D uncertain. CDR3 size: 15 residues. Germline V gene lookup returns CDR1 SGDLS and CDR2 YYNGEE. The V end lost 4 bases, the J end lost 4 bases, and 15 bases lay between the germline ends. This CDR3 reads CASSPTSLTNQPQHF. CDR3 sequence (DNA): TGTGCCAGCAGCCCCACTTCCCTAACGAATCAGCCCCAGCATTTT.